Listed below are T cell receptor beta chains from one sample, sequenced in a study of CD8 T cells in ankylosing spondylitis. TCRdb ran MiXCR on the 5' RACE reads and lists one entry per CDR3 protein. The sample lists about 150,000 distinct CDR3 sequences, 25% to 35% occurring once. The source material was synovial fluid, either unsorted or a sorted T cell fraction (not recorded which). These receptors all come from a male donor with ankylosing spondylitis. Each CDR3 is given with its conserved first and last residue. The D gene is left open where the match is weak. Clone size appears in some rows only: once, few, many, or a class for an expanded clone.

clone_size d_call j_call v_call cdr3_nt cdr3_aa
. . TRBJ2-3 TRBV20-1 TGCAGTGCTAGAGATTCGTCCAGAGGAAGCACAGATACGCAGTATTTT CSARDSSRGSTDTQYF
. TRBD1 TRBJ2-5 TRBV9 TGTGCCAGCAGCCTACAGGGGGCGCAAATCGGAGAGACCCAGTACTTC CASSLQGAQIGETQYF
. TRBD1 TRBJ1-5 TRBV16 TGTGCCAGCAGCCAAGGGACAGGGACTTCCCAGCATTTT CASSQGTGTSQHF
few TRBD2 TRBJ2-5 TRBV4-2 TGTGCCAGCAGCCAAGCTCGGAATAGCGGGAGGGCCGAAGAACTTACCCAGTACTTC CASSQARNSGRAEELTQYF
. TRBD2 TRBJ2-5 TRBV13 TGTGCCAGCAGCCCTCCGGGACTAGCATGGGAGACCCAGTACTTC CASSPPGLAWETQYF
few . TRBJ2-7 TRBV5-1 TGCGCCAGCAGCTTTCGCGGGGACGAGCAGTACTTC CASSFRGDEQYF
few . TRBJ2-2 TRBV10-2 TGCGCCAGCAGTGAGGAGTTAACCCGAGGGGCGCCCGGGGAGCTGTTTTTT CASSEELTRGAPGELFF
once . TRBJ2-2 TRBV24-1 TGTGCCACCAGTCGCACCGGGGAGCTGTTTTTT CATSRTGELFF
. TRBD2 TRBJ2-3 TRBV20-1 TGCAGTGCTAGCCCCCTAGCGGGGGGGGCAGATACGCAGTATTTT CSASPLAGGADTQYF
. . TRBJ1-1 TRBV14 TGTGCCAGCAGCCTCCCCGGGACATTCAACACTGAAGCTTTCTTT CASSLPGTFNTEAFF
few TRBD2 TRBJ2-3 TRBV20-1 TGCAGTGCCAACCATCTTAGCGGGAGGCCCACAGATACGCAGTATTTT CSANHLSGRPTDTQYF
many . TRBJ2-7 TRBV20-1 TGCAGTGCCGGACGGATTTCCTACGAGCAGTACTTC CSAGRISYEQYF
many TRBD2 TRBJ2-7 TRBV30 TGTGCCTGGAGTGATACTAGCGTCTACGAGCAGTACTTC CAWSDTSVYEQYF
many TRBD1 TRBJ2-5 TRBV4-3 TGCGCCAGCAGCCCGACAGGGACCCGAGGGGAGACCCAGTACTTC CASSPTGTRGETQYF
few TRBD2 TRBJ2-2 TRBV5-1 TGCGCCAGCAGCTTGGTAGGCCTAGCGGGAGAGGAGCTGTTTTTT CASSLVGLAGEELFF
. . TRBJ2-7 TRBV12-3/TRBV12-4 TGTGCCAGCAGTGGCACAGGGATGTCCTACGAGCAGTACTTC CASSGTGMSYEQYF
few TRBD2 TRBJ2-3 TRBV6-2/TRBV6-3 TGTGCCAGCAGCCCGCCCAGACTAGCGGGAGGACTCAAGGATACGCAGTATTTT CASSPPRLAGGLKDTQYF
many . TRBJ2-5 TRBV28 TGTGCCAGCAGTTTCATCCAGGGCCTCTTCCCAAAGACCCAGTACTTC CASSFIQGLFPKTQYF
medium-sized TRBD1 TRBJ2-3 TRBV7-6 TGTGCCAGCAGCTTCGACAGGGGCGGGCGGAAAGATACGCAGTATTTT CASSFDRGGRKDTQYF
many . TRBJ2-5 TRBV20-1 TGCAGTGCTAGAGACGCGCAGGGGCTTCAAGAGACCCAGTACTTC CSARDAQGLQETQYF
. TRBD1 TRBJ2-7 TRBV15 TGTGCCACCAGCAGAAGGACAGGGTGGGACGAGCAGTACTTC CATSRRTGWDEQYF
. TRBD1 TRBJ1-5 TRBV5-5 TGTGCCAGCAGCTCTTTAATCCTGACAGGGAATAGCAATCAGCCCCAGCATTTT CASSSLILTGNSNQPQHF
. . TRBJ2-5 TRBV12-3/TRBV12-4 TGTGCCAGCAGTCGGGTGGGTACCCAAGAGACCCAGTACTTC CASSRVGTQETQYF
few TRBD1 TRBJ2-5 TRBV6-1 TGTGCCAGCAGGGTAGACCGGGACAGACAAGAGACCCAGTACTTC CASRVDRDRQETQYF
few . TRBJ2-2 TRBV6-2/TRBV6-3 TGTGCCAGCAGATCTCTCGGGAACACCGGGGAGCTGTTTTTT CASRSLGNTGELFF
. . TRBJ2-7 TRBV6-2/TRBV6-3 TGTGCCAGCACCCTCGAGCATGGGTACGAGCAGTACTTC CASTLEHGYEQYF
few TRBD1 TRBJ1-1 TRBV3-1 TGTGCCAGCAGGCAGGACAGGTCGAACACTGAAGCTTTCTTT CASRQDRSNTEAFF
. . TRBJ1-1 TRBV7-6 TGTGCCAGCAGACAAGGGGACCAGGGGCAAAACACTGAAGCTTTCTTT CASRQGDQGQNTEAFF
few . TRBJ1-2 TRBV12-3/TRBV12-4 TGTGCCAGCAGTTTGCTGGGGCCTCAGTATGGCTACACCTTC CASSLLGPQYGYTF
. TRBD2 TRBJ2-5 TRBV28 TGTGCCAGCACGGGCGGGAGGGCCGTGGAGACCCAGTACTTC CASTGGRAVETQYF
few . TRBJ2-2 TRBV3-1 TGTGCCAGCGGAACGATGTTCGGGGAGCTGTTTTTT CASGTMFGELFF
. TRBD1 TRBJ2-3 TRBV4-1 TGCGCCAGCAGCCAAGATAAGGGACAGGGGAGCCCAGATACGCAGTATTTT CASSQDKGQGSPDTQYF
. . TRBJ2-2 TRBV4-2 TGTGCCAGCAGCCGAAGGGAAACCGGGGAGCTGTTTTTT CASSRRETGELFF
few . TRBJ2-7 TRBV3-1 TGTGCCAGCAGACCGGCAGGGGGGGGACTCTACGAGCAGTACTTC CASRPAGGGLYEQYF
. TRBD1 TRBJ1-3 TRBV9 TGTGCCAGCAGCGTTGGGACAGTTGACTCTGGAAACACCATATATTTT CASSVGTVDSGNTIYF
. . TRBJ1-2 TRBV5-1 TGCGCCAGCAGCTTTGAGGTGGGCGCCGGGGGCTACACCTTC CASSFEVGAGGYTF
. . TRBJ2-1 TRBV18 TGTGCCAGCTCACCAGGGTCACCCTACAATGAGCAGTTCTTC CASSPGSPYNEQFF
few . TRBJ1-2 TRBV5-1 TGCGCCAGCAGCTGGGACAACGACTATGGCTACACCTTC CASSWDNDYGYTF
. . TRBJ2-3 TRBV20-1 TGCAGTGCTAGTGGCACTTCCGGGGACTGGCGCACAGATACGCAGTATTTT CSASGTSGDWRTDTQYF
. TRBD1 TRBJ1-5 TRBV27 TGTGCCAGCAGTTACAGGGGAGGTCAGCCCCAGCATTTT CASSYRGGQPQHF
. . TRBJ2-3 TRBV2 TGTGCCAGCTCCTACGGAGTATATGGCACAGATACGCAGTATTTT CASSYGVYGTDTQYF